This T cell receptor beta chain stems from a study of human T cells and chemical hapten exposure. In its sample, this clonotype was seen many times. With 5 bases removed from V and 4 bases from J, the gap between germline ends came to 15 bases. The germline gives CDR1 MNHEY, CDR2 SMNVEV (reference sequence). This CDR3 contains 15 residues. TCRdb used MiXCR to reprocess the RACE reads, holding one entry per CDR3 protein. This sample carries about 90,000 distinct CDR3 sequences, approximately 10% of them seen once, and the ten largest clones take approximately 0.99%. Time point defined: patch test 3, about 24 weeks after DPC sensitization. Treatment reported: therapeutic diphenylcyclopropenone sensitization with weekly scalp DPC.

This receptor was obtained from a woman in her thirties with alopecia areata. Some clones in this sample may be carry-over from other donors' samples. The chain recombines TRBV27 with TRBJ1-5; the D gene is possibly TRBD1 (5 bases). Sequenced here: whole blood, sampled in connection with sensitization to the hapten diphenylcyclopropenone (DPC). CDR3 amino acids: CASSPEGPRNQPQHF. CDR3 coding DNA: TGTGCCAGCAGTCCGGAGGGACCACGGAATCAGCCCCAGCATTTT.